What follows are 28 T cell receptor beta chains derived from one specimen sequenced in a study of blood T cells in healthy people across ages. Primed by a sample-barcoded 5' primer and a J-beta primer mix, a second PCR proceeded for 7 to 11 cycles. MiXCR, applied by TCRdb to the 5' RACE reads, yields one record per CDR3 protein. The profile shows approximately 490,000 distinct CDR3 sequences, 24% of them singletons. The sample was also reused in another study, on T cells of mothers and their children.

Material for sequencing was blood. The receptors originated from a boy aged 5-17 years in good health.

The chain has TRBV9 and TRBJ1-1, with TRBD1 matching 7 bases. Trimming cost V 3 bases and J 5 bases; bases outside gene matches: 7. CDR3 length: 14 residues. Germline-derived CDR1 and CDR2 are SGDLS and YYNGEE. The CDR3 sequence is CASSGSSGGTEAFF. In DNA, the CDR3 is TGTGCCAGCAGCGGCTCCTCAGGGGGAACTGAAGCTTTCTTT.

V gene TRBV4-3 combines with J gene TRBJ2-7; a weak D match, TRBD2 (5 bases). Germline V gene lookup returns CDR1 LGHNA and CDR2 YSLEER. The CDR3 contains 16 residues. V was pared by 0 bases and J by 0 bases, with 12 bases between. DNA of the CDR3: TGCGCCAGCAGCCAAGAGGCGGTGGGGAGCTCCTACGAGCAGTACTTC. This sequence encodes CASSQEAVGSSYEQYF.

The chain uses TRBV7-9 and TRBJ2-2; either TRBD1 or TRBD2 may supply D (5 bases each). The CDR3 is 14 residues long. V lost 8 bases, J lost 3 bases, and 13 bases lay in between. The V gene's germline CDR1 is SEHNR and CDR2 FQNEAQ (reference sequence). In DNA, the CDR3 is TGTGCCAGCCTGGCCGGGACGCACACCGGGGAGCTGTTTTTT. Its translation: CASLAGTHTGELFF.

The gene calls are TRBV29-1 and TRBJ2-7; D may be TRBD1 (6 bases). This CDR3 spans 12 amino acids. V shed 4 bases and J shed 3 bases, with 10 bases lying between them. Looked up from germline, CDR1 is SQVTM and CDR2 is ANQGSEA. CDR3 DNA sequence: TGCAGCGTTGTGAGACAGGACTACGAGCAGTACTTC. Translated, it gives CSVVRQDYEQYF.

This chain uses TRBV30 with TRBJ1-4, with 9 bases aligning to TRBD1. Germline V CDR1 and CDR2: GTSNPN, SVGIG (reference sequence). The V segment lost 2 bases and the J segment 5 bases; nucleotides outside the gene matches: 3. The CDR3 covers 14 residues. The CDR3 region has the DNA TGTGCCTGGAGTACAGGGACAGGGAATGAAAAACTGTTTTTT. This gives the protein CAWSTGTGNEKLFF.

This clonotype was observed a few times. The gene calls are TRBV19 and TRBJ2-7; a weak D match, TRBD1 (5 bases). V was pared by 5 bases and J by 0 bases, with 11 bases between. The CDR3 runs 14 residues. Germline CDR1 LNHDA, CDR2 SQIVND (reference sequence). CDR3: CASSWQGSSYEQYF. The CDR3 DNA sequence: TGTGCCAGTAGTTGGCAGGGAAGCTCCTACGAGCAGTACTTC.

This chain links TRBV29-1 with TRBJ1-2; a weak D match, TRBD1 (6 bases). The V gene's germline CDR1 is SQVTM and CDR2 ANQGSEA. The CDR3 length is 14 residues. V lost 0 bases and J 7 bases, leaving 15 bases between the germline ends. Written as DNA, the CDR3 is TGCAGCGTTGAAGATCAGCTGGGGGGCGGTGGCTACACCTTC. This sequence encodes CSVEDQLGGGGYTF.

J is TRBJ2-1 and V is TRBV12-5, with D unresolved. The CDR3 totals 12 residues. Germline CDR1 reads LGHNT; CDR2 reads FRNRAP. Trimming left V 0 bases short and J 8 bases short, with 5 bases between. This CDR3 is CASGLVRDEQFF. The CDR3 DNA reads TGTGCTAGTGGTTTGGTACGGGATGAGCAGTTCTTC.

This clonotype has a handful of counts. This chain connects TRBV28 to TRBJ2-5, with 10 bases matching TRBD1. With V trimmed by 5 bases and J by 1 base, 13 bases remained unmatched. The CDR3 spans 18 residues. Germline V gives CDR1 MDHEN, CDR2 SYDVKM. This chain's CDR3 is CASSLRDRGGGLQETQYF. The DNA for the CDR3 is TGTGCCAGCAGTCTCCGGGACAGGGGAGGGGGTCTCCAAGAGACCCAGTACTTC.

The genes are TRBV7-9 and TRBJ2-5, with D maybe TRBD2 (6 bases). Germline V lookup: CDR1 SEHNR, CDR2 FQNEAQ (reference sequence). Trimming stripped 5 bases from V and 4 bases from J, with 14 bases between. The CDR3 extends over 14 amino acids. The CDR3 sequence: CASSPGTGLETQYF. For the CDR3, the DNA is TGTGCCAGCAGCCCGGGGACTGGGTTAGAGACCCAGTACTTC.

Only a few counts were recorded for this clonotype. The chain links TRBV4-3 to TRBJ2-7; 10 positions agree with TRBD2. The germline V gene has CDR1 LGHNA and CDR2 YSLEER. V was clipped by 1 base and J by 9 bases; unmatched bases: 6. The CDR3 length is 14 residues. The CDR3 bases are TGCGCCAGCAGCCAAGTCCCAGCGGGAGGGCCGCAGTACTTC. Residues: CASSQVPAGGPQYF.

This chain joins TRBV6-6 and TRBJ2-4; TRBD1 is a possible D gene (7 bases). V lost 8 bases to trimming and J lost 1 base, with 21 bases between them. The CDR3 loop spans 17 amino acids. Germline CDR1 MNHNY, CDR2 SVGAGI (reference sequence). In DNA form, the CDR3 reads TGTGCCAGCGGTGAGGAGGGGGCGTGGAGTGCCAAAAACATTCAGTACTTC. Protein product: CASGEEGAWSAKNIQYF.

On this clonotype: Relative to the germline gene, one junction end is altered; a read error may explain this. The chain joins TRBV15 to TRBJ2-3; the D is unclear. Germline values: CDR1 LNHNV, CDR2 YYDKDF (reference sequence). This CDR3 comprises 15 residues. CDR3 sequence reads: CATSGEQRFTDTQYF. The DNA of the CDR3 is TGTGCCACCAGCGGAGAACAGAGGTTTACAGATACGCAGTATTTT.

The table lists this clonotype with a few counts. The chain carries TRBV9 and TRBJ2-5; 7 nucleotides line up with TRBD2. V was clipped by 3 bases and J by 4 bases; unmatched bases: 9. Germline loops: CDR1 SGDLS, CDR2 YYNGEE. This CDR3 spans 15 amino acids. The CDR3 sequence: CASSDQTGGGETQYF. CDR3 sequence (DNA): TGTGCCAGCAGCGACCAGACGGGGGGAGGAGAGACCCAGTACTTC. The complete variable domain, with remaining parts taken from reference TRBV9 and TRBJ2-5, reads DSGVTQTPKHLITATGQRVTLRCSPRSGDLSVYWYQQSLDQGLQFLIQYYNGEERAKGNILERFSAQQFPDLHSELNLSSLELGDSALYFCASSDQTGGGETQYFGPGTRLLVL.

This clonotype was observed a single time. In DNA, the CDR3 is TGTGCCACCAGCAGAGATCCGGCATCAGCGGGAAGTGAGCAGTACTTC. It translates to CATSRDPASAGSEQYF. The V gene is TRBV15, the J gene TRBJ2-7; TRBD2 matches 7 bases. From germline, CDR1 is LNHNV and CDR2 YYDKDF (reference sequence). There are 16 residues in the CDR3. The ends lost 0 bases at V and 7 bases at J; junction bases unmatched: 12. The full variable domain, completed using reference TRBV15 and TRBJ2-7, is DAMVIQNPRYQVTQFGKPVTLSCSQTLNHNVMYWYQQKSSQAPKLLFHYYDKDFNNEADTPDNFQSRRPNTSFCFLDIRSPGLGDTAMYLCATSRDPASAGSEQYFGPGTRLTVT.

This clonotype was recorded many times. The chain couples TRBV7-8 to TRBJ2-5, with D possibly called TRBD1 or TRBD2 (6 bases each). This CDR3 comprises 13 residues. Looked up from germline, CDR1 is SGHVS and CDR2 is FQNEAQ. V was shortened by 5 bases and J by 5 bases, with 12 bases between the two germline ends. CDR3 amino acids: CASSPRGVETQYF. Written as DNA, the CDR3 is TGTGCCAGCAGCCCGAGGGGGGTCGAGACCCAGTACTTC.

This clonotype has only a few counts. The chain recombines TRBV4-3 with TRBJ2-5; D is uncertain. The CDR3 covers 13 residues. In germline, CDR1 is LGHNA, CDR2 YSLEER. V lost 0 bases, J lost 5 bases, and 7 bases lay in between. CDR3 nucleotide sequence: TGCGCCAGCAGCCAAGACCAAGCCGAGACCCAGTACTTC. Protein sequence: CASSQDQAETQYF.

This clonotype was observed a few times. V usage is TRBV18 and J usage is TRBJ2-1; TRBD2 matches at 14 bases. The germline CDR1 and CDR2 sequences are KGHSH and LQKENI. J gave up 7 bases and V 3 bases, and 5 bases lay outside the gene matches. The CDR3 has 16 residues. CDR3 nucleotides: TGTGCCAGCTCACCCCGGACTAGCGGGAGGTTGAATGAGCAGTTCTTC. Residues: CASSPRTSGRLNEQFF.

The rearrangement links TRBV20-1 to TRBJ2-5; 10 positions agree with TRBD2. V shed 1 base, J shed 3 bases, and the junction held 8 bases outside the gene matches. This CDR3 comprises 16 residues. From germline, CDR1 is DFQATT and CDR2 SNEGSKA (reference sequence). This CDR3 is CSARVVTSGEKETQYF. In DNA form, the CDR3 reads TGCAGTGCTAGAGTAGTTACTAGCGGGGAGAAAGAGACCCAGTACTTC.

The rearrangement joins TRBV18 to TRBJ2-5; 8 nucleotides align to TRBD2. Near its end, the DNA agrees better with TRBJ2-7, so the J call may be wrong. This CDR3 comprises 16 residues. From germline, CDR1 is KGHSH and CDR2 LQKENI. DNA of the CDR3: TGTGCCAGCTCACCACGGGAAGGACTAGCCATTCTCGAGCAGTACTTC. Its translation: CASSPREGLAILEQYF.

The sample holds a few counts of this clonotype. The chain has TRBV4-3 and TRBJ2-5; possible D gene TRBD2, 5 bases. CDR1 is LGHNA and CDR2 is YSLEER in the germline V gene. V shed 0 bases and J shed 0 bases, with 11 bases lying between them. This CDR3 comprises 16 residues. The CDR3 sequence: CASSQDGPGNQETQYF. Written as DNA, the CDR3 is TGCGCCAGCAGCCAAGATGGTCCGGGGAACCAAGAGACCCAGTACTTC.

The J gene is TRBJ2-5, the V gene TRBV7-9; TRBD2 matches 7 bases. Germline CDR1 is SEHNR and CDR2 is FQNEAQ (reference sequence). V shed 6 bases and J 1 base; nucleotides not matched to a gene: 5. This CDR3 region has 14 residues. The DNA for the CDR3 is TGTGCCAGCAGTTCCCTAGCGGTCCAAGAGACCCAGTACTTC. Protein: CASSSLAVQETQYF.

This clonotype was detected a few times. The chain recombines TRBV6-2 or TRBV6-3 with TRBJ2-2; TRBD2 aligns across 7 bases. This CDR3 contains 14 residues. V lost 8 bases to trimming and J lost 1 base; unmatched junction nucleotides: 4. CDR1 and CDR2 from the germline V gene are MNHEY and SVGEGT. The DNA of the CDR3 is TGTGCCAGCCGTCCGGGAGGGAACACCGGGGAGCTGTTTTTT. This gives the protein CASRPGGNTGELFF.

V is TRBV12-3 or TRBV12-4 and J is TRBJ2-5, with D tentatively TRBD2 (5 bases). The DNA matches TRBJ2-7 better at its end, which makes the J call doubtful. The CDR3 extends over 14 amino acids. The CDR3 sequence is CASSFPGSRYEQYF. CDR3 nucleotide sequence: TGTGCCAGCAGTTTCCCGGGGTCCAGATACGAGCAGTACTTC.

This clonotype was seen only a few times. This chain connects TRBV12-3 or TRBV12-4 to TRBJ1-1; 8 bases fit TRBD1. V gave up 3 bases and J gave up 5 bases; unmatched junction bases: 8. The CDR3 is 15 residues long. The CDR3 DNA reads TGTGCCAGCAGTTTCTCGAGACAGGGGCGTACTGAAGCTTTCTTT. This codes for CASSFSRQGRTEAFF.

This clonotype has only a few counts. J is TRBJ2-7 and V is TRBV5-1; D gene ambiguous. The CDR3 spans 12 residues. Germline V CDR1 and CDR2: SGHRS, YFSETQ. V was clipped by 6 bases and J by 0 bases, with 7 bases between them. The CDR3 reads CASKSFSYEQYF. The CDR3 DNA sequence: TGCGCCAGCAAGTCATTCTCCTACGAGCAGTACTTC.

This chain joins TRBV6-6 and TRBJ2-5, with TRBD2 identical over 7 bases. Trimming removed 2 bases from V and 1 base from J; junction bases left unmatched: 4. Germline values: CDR1 MNHNY, CDR2 SVGAGI (reference sequence). The CDR3 contains 15 residues. The CDR3 DNA reads as TGTGCCAGCAGTTACCTACGGGAGGCCCAAGAGACCCAGTACTTC. It is translated as CASSYLREAQETQYF.

CDR3 loop: CASSLGGQGHEQYF. The CDR3 bases are TGTGCCAGCAGCTTAGGGGGACAGGGGCACGAGCAGTACTTC. This sequence joins TRBV7-6 and TRBJ2-5; 10 bases fit TRBD1. The DNA end is more similar to TRBJ2-7, so the J call may be wrong. The CDR3 sequence is 14 residues long. Germline values: CDR1 SGHVS, CDR2 FNYEAQ.